The rows below give T cell receptor beta chains drawn from one sample of a study of blood T cell repertoires in COVID-19. Produced via immunoSEQ multiplex PCR; TCRdb's table is partial and in-frame only. The repertoire holds fewer than 700,000 clones, with 70% to 90% as singletons. The sample consisted of peripheral blood. Receptors were obtained from a woman aged 45-65 years with COVID-19, enrolled during active disease. Both conserved end residues are part of each CDR3. The D gene is left open where the match is weak. Rows may omit the clone size; those that give it use once, few, many or a size class.

D,V,J,size,CDR3,DNA
-,TRBV19,TRBJ1-1,-,CASKSAGGTAFF,TGTGCCAGTAAGTCCGCGGGGGGGACGGCTTTCTTT
-,TRBV28,TRBJ2-2,-,CASSILENTGELFF,TGTGCCAGCAGCATACTAGAGAACACCGGGGAGCTGTTTTTT
TRBD1,TRBV29-1,TRBJ2-2,-,CSATGEWDGELFF,TGCAGCGCGACAGGGGAATGGGACGGGGAGCTGTTTTTT
TRBD1,TRBV9,TRBJ2-1,-,CASSAGQGYEQFF,TGTGCCAGCAGCGCGGGACAGGGATATGAGCAGTTCTTC
-,TRBV3-1/TRBV3-2,TRBJ1-1,-,CASSQVGIRGLTNTEAFF,TGTGCCAGCAGCCAAGTTGGCATCCGGGGACTTACAAACACTGAAGCTTTCTTT
TRBD2,TRBV5-4,TRBJ2-7,-,CAFSGTSGAYEQYF,TGTGCCTTCTCAGGGACTAGCGGAGCTTACGAGCAGTACTTC
-,TRBV7-2,TRBJ2-2,few,CASSPTGRVRNTGELFF,TGTGCCAGCAGCCCCACGGGAAGGGTCCGAAACACCGGGGAGCTGTTTTTT
TRBD2,TRBV11-2,TRBJ2-1,-,CASSFIIAGGEQFF,TGTGCCAGCAGCTTTATCATAGCGGGGGGGGAGCAGTTCTTC
-,TRBV13,TRBJ1-2,-,CASSIGTSKGYTF,TGTGCCAGCAGCATTGGGACAAGTAAAGGCTACACCTTC
TRBD1,TRBV27,TRBJ1-2,-,CASSSGTGPLGYTF,TGTGCCAGCAGTTCCGGGACAGGGCCCCTTGGCTACACCTTC
-,TRBV6-5,TRBJ1-1,-,CASSSRTEAFF,TGTGCCAGCAGTTCCAGGACAGAAGCTTTCTTT